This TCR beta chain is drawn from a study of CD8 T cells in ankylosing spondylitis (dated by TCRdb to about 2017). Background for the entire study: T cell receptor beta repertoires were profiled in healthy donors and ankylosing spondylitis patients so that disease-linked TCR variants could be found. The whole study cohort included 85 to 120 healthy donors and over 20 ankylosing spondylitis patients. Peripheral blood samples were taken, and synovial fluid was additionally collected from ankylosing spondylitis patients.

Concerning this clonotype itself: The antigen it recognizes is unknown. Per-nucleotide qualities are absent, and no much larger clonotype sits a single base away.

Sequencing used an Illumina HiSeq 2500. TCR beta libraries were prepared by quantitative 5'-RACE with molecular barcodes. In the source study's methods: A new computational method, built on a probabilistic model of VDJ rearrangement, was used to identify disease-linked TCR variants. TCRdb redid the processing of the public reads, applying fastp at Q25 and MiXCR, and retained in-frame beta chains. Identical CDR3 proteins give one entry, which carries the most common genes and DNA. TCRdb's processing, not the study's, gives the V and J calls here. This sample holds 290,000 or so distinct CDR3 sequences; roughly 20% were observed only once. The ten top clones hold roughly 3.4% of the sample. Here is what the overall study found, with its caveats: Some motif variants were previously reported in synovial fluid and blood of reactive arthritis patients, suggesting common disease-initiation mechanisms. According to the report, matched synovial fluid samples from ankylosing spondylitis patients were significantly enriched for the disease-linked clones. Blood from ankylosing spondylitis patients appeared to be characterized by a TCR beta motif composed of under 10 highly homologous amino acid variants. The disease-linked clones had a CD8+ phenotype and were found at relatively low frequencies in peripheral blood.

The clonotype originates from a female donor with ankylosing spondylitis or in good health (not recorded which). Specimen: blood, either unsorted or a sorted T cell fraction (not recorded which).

The CDR3 region reads CASRDTLSEKLFF. The nucleotides read TGTGCCAGCAGGGACACACTATCTGAAAAACTGTTTTTT. The chain employs TRBV28 and TRBJ1-4; a weak D assignment points to TRBD1 (5 bases agree). Spanning cysteine to phenylalanine, the CDR3 consists of 13 amino acids. The DNA shown is the 39-base CDR3, in frame from base 1. Cut back by 6 bases and 7 bases, the V and J ends lie 12 bases apart. The germline V gene supplies CDR1 MDHEN and CDR2 SYDVKM.